The TCR beta chain under discussion was sequenced for a study of blood T cell repertoires in COVID-19. Across the study: T cells, B-cell-depleted T cells, or PBMCs supplied cDNA or gDNA.

Germline V CDR1 and CDR2: SQVTM, ANQGSEA. V lost 4 bases, J lost 11 bases, and 21 bases lay in between. This CDR3 has 14 amino acids. In the original workflow: Amplified reference gene primers provided the basis for estimating nucleated cell counts. Measured with immunoSEQ multiplex PCR; TCRdb has only the in-frame clones, and not every one. From that table come the V and J calls and clone size; the DNA was used to work out D and trimming. This sample yields over 85,000 clones, of which less than 75% are seen a single time; around 7.3% belongs to the top ten. This clone was found once. The rearrangement joins TRBV29-1 to TRBJ1-5; D might be TRBD1 (5 bases). Sequenced input: peripheral blood. This TCR came from a woman in her sixties or seventies with acute or convalescent COVID-19. This chain's CDR3 is CSVVSSIPGGAQHF. As DNA, the CDR3 is TGCAGCGTTGTGTCGTCAATACCCGGGGGAGCCCAGCATTTT.